These 32 T cell receptor beta chains were all obtained from the same sample, sequenced in a study of a mutant IDH1 vaccine in newly diagnosed glioma. Time point here: week 11, during vaccination. Every vaccine dose comprised 300 ug of mutant IDH1 20-mer peptide plus topical imiquimod. This table comes from immunoSEQ multiplex PCR, and its TCRdb copy is limited to in-frame clones, with some not included. The sample yields around 62,000 clones, 89% seen once. Their specific antigens are unknown. The specimen comprised PBMCs, sampled from a glioma patient whose treatment included an IDH1 peptide vaccine. The origin of the receptors is a middle-aged man with glioma.

This clone was seen more than once but under ten times. The chain is built from TRBV5-1 and TRBJ1-1, with no clear D. CDR1 and CDR2 from the germline V gene are SGHRS and YFSETQ. The CDR3 has 14 residues. Trimming cost V 1 base and J 2 bases, with 9 bases left between them. The CDR3 bases are TGCGCCAGCAGCTTGAGCTTCAAAAACACTGAAGCTTTCTTT. It translates to CASSLSFKNTEAFF.

This rearrangement joins TRBV19 to TRBJ1-5; TRBD1 is a possible D gene (6 bases). CDR1 LNHDA and CDR2 SQIVND come from the germline V gene (reference sequence). The germline V and J ends were trimmed by 5 bases and 6 bases, with 14 bases remaining between them. This CDR3 region has 14 residues. The CDR3 DNA follows: TGTGCCAGTAGTGTCCAGGGGAGAGGTCAGCCCCAGCATTTT. Translating gives CASSVQGRGQPQHF. Supplemented by reference TRBV19 and TRBJ1-5, the full variable domain reads DGGITQSPKYLFRKEGQNVTLSCEQNLNHDAMYWYRQDPGQGLRLIYYSQIVNDFQKGDIAEGYSVSREKKESFPLTVTSAQKNPTAFYLCASSVQGRGQPQHFGDGTRLSIL.

J is TRBJ2-7 and V is TRBV6-1; TRBD2 might be the D (5 bases). Looked up from germline, CDR1 is MNHNS and CDR2 is SASEGT. V dropped 5 bases and J dropped 4 bases, with 9 bases sitting between them. The CDR3 extends over 12 amino acids. Written as DNA, the CDR3 is TGTGCCAGCAGTTCCGAGGGTTACGAGCAGTACTTC. Protein sequence: CASSSEGYEQYF.

The chain carries TRBV4-1 and TRBJ1-2; tentatively, D is TRBD1 (5 bases). V was clipped by 4 bases and J by 2 bases, with 11 bases between them. The CDR3 spans 14 residues. Germline CDR1 is MGHRA and CDR2 is YSYEKL. CDR3 sequence reads: CASSPVTENYGYTF. The CDR3 region has the DNA TGCGCCAGCAGCCCCGTGACAGAAAACTATGGCTACACCTTC.

The chain carries TRBV15 and TRBJ2-7; D gene unclear. The V and J ends lost 0 bases and 0 bases respectively, with 12 bases between them. Germline CDR1 and CDR2: LNHNV and YYDKDF (reference sequence). This CDR3 is 16 amino acids long. The CDR3 coding sequence is TGTGCCACCAGCAGAGATGGGCAGGCCACCTCCTACGAGCAGTACTTC. This gives the protein CATSRDGQATSYEQYF.

The chain carries TRBV2 and TRBJ2-7; D is ambiguous. Germline assignment: CDR1 SNHLY and CDR2 FYNNEI. This CDR3 contains 12 residues. The V end lost 4 bases, the J end lost 4 bases, and 8 bases lay between the germline ends. The CDR3 DNA reads as TGTGCCAGCAGTGCATGGCTATACGAGCAGTACGTC. This encodes CASSAWLYEQYV.

This rearrangement joins TRBV15 to TRBJ2-7; the D is unclear. The CDR3 sequence is 13 residues long. V lost 3 bases and J 5 bases, leaving 11 bases between the germline ends. The germline gives CDR1 LNHNV, CDR2 YYDKDF (reference sequence). CDR3 in amino acids: CATSRTLFNEQYF. Written as DNA, the CDR3 is TGTGCCACCAGCAGGACCCTCTTCAACGAGCAGTACTTC.

This chain connects TRBV19 to TRBJ1-1; no reliable D call. This CDR3 spans 14 amino acids. Between the trimmed V and J ends, which lost 2 bases and 5 bases, there was a span of 12 bases. Germline loops: CDR1 LNHDA, CDR2 SQIVND (reference sequence). The CDR3 region is CASSINSPRTEAFF. CDR3 sequence (DNA): TGTGCCAGTAGTATAAACAGTCCTAGGACTGAAGCTTTCTTT. The full variable domain, in which reference TRBV19 and TRBJ1-1 provide the parts outside the CDR3, is DGGITQSPKYLFRKEGQNVTLSCEQNLNHDAMYWYRQDPGQGLRLIYYSQIVNDFQKGDIAEGYSVSREKKESFPLTVTSAQKNPTAFYLCASSINSPRTEAFFGQGTRLTVV.

The CDR3 is CASSVTRGSETQYF. CDR3 nucleotides: TGTGCCAGCAGCGTTACCCGAGGCTCAGAGACCCAGTACTTC. The chain combines TRBV11-3 with TRBJ2-5; no clear D. Trimming left V 5 bases short and J 4 bases short, with 14 bases between. This CDR3 is 14 amino acids long. The V gene's germline CDR1 is SGHNT and CDR2 YENEEA.

CDR3 nucleotide sequence: TGTGCCAGCAGCTTACGAGCGGGGGCCAGGTCGAGAGGGAGGGAGACCCAGTACTTC. Its protein product is CASSLRAGARSRGRETQYF. The V gene is TRBV7-2, the J gene TRBJ2-5; 8 bases are shared with TRBD2. Germline V lookup: CDR1 SGHTA, CDR2 FQGNSA. The CDR3 runs 19 residues. After removal of 2 bases from V and 5 bases from J, the junction contained 19 bases not matched to a gene.

CDR3 residues: CASSRTGTLHYEQYF. CDR3 sequence (DNA): TGTGCCAGCAGTCGAACAGGGACCCTCCACTACGAGCAGTACTTC. The chain employs TRBV28 and TRBJ2-7, with a possible D match to TRBD1 (6 bases). The CDR3 loop spans 15 amino acids. Germline loops: CDR1 MDHEN, CDR2 SYDVKM. V lost 5 bases to trimming and J lost 3 bases, with 17 bases between them.

The rearrangement uses TRBV6-1 and TRBJ1-6; a possible D gene is TRBD1 (6 bases). This CDR3 region has 14 residues. CDR1 is MNHNS and CDR2 is SASEGT in the germline V gene. Trimming removed 7 bases from V and 5 bases from J, with 12 bases in between. The CDR3 protein is CASNGGRDNSPLHF. In DNA, the CDR3 is TGTGCCAGCAACGGGGGCAGGGATAATTCACCCCTCCACTTT.

The chain couples TRBV11-2 to TRBJ2-3, with TRBD1 matching 7 bases. Per the germline V gene, CDR1 is SGHAT and CDR2 is FQNNGV. J gave up 6 bases and V 0 bases, and 6 bases lay outside the gene matches. CDR3 length: 15 residues. In DNA form, the CDR3 reads TGTGCCAGCAGCTTAGAACAGGGGTTTCGGGATACGCAGTATTTT. It specifies CASSLEQGFRDTQYF. Complete variable domain (other parts from reference TRBV11-2 and TRBJ2-3): EAGVAQSPRYKIIEKRQSVAFWCNPISGHATLYWYQQILGQGPKLLIQFQNNGVVDDSQLPKDRFSAERLKGVDSTLKIQPAKLEDSAVYLCASSLEQGFRDTQYFGPGTRLTVL.

J is TRBJ1-1 and V is TRBV4-1; 7 bases match TRBD1. The CDR3 spans 14 residues. The germline gives CDR1 MGHRA, CDR2 YSYEKL. Germline trimming cut 6 bases from V and 3 bases from J; bases unmatched to any gene: 7. CDR3 loop: CASRAGTAYTEAFF. The CDR3 coding sequence is TGCGCCAGCAGGGCCGGGACAGCGTACACTGAAGCTTTCTTT.

This clone was seen once. The chain recombines TRBV29-1 with TRBJ2-2; D is uncertain. V was trimmed by 4 bases and J by 0 bases, leaving 9 bases between them. Germline V CDR1 and CDR2: SQVTM, ANQGSEA. The CDR3 contains 14 residues. The CDR3 bases are TGCAGCGTTGTAACGGGTTCGAACACCGGGGAGCTGTTTTTT. This translates into CSVVTGSNTGELFF.

About this clone: The sample carries other DNA sequences with the same CDR3. The genes are TRBV7-8 and TRBJ1-6; D not certain. V was trimmed by 0 bases and J by 7 bases, leaving 4 bases between them. The CDR3 extends over 13 amino acids. CDR1 is SGHVS, CDR2 FQNEAQ, per germline. As DNA, the CDR3 is TGTGCCAGCAGCTTAGCGGGGAATTCACCCCTCCACTTT. It yields the protein CASSLAGNSPLHF.

The V call is TRBV5-4, the J call TRBJ1-1, with 8 bases that match TRBD1. The CDR3 loop spans 15 amino acids. Germline V CDR1 and CDR2: SGHNT, YYREEE (reference sequence). The ends lost 4 bases at V and 1 base at J; junction bases unmatched: 6. The CDR3: CASSLKTGENTEAFF. In nucleotides, the CDR3 is TGTGCCAGCAGCCTGAAGACAGGGGAGAACACTGAAGCTTTCTTT.

The table lists this clone with a count of one. The V gene is TRBV5-1, the J gene TRBJ2-7; D might be TRBD1 (5 bases). The CDR3 runs 14 residues. Per germline, CDR1 SGHRS and CDR2 YFSETQ. Deletions cut 0 bases from V and 2 bases from J, with 9 bases between. The CDR3 spells CASSLEGPPYEQYF. The DNA of the CDR3 is TGCGCCAGCAGCTTGGAGGGGCCTCCCTACGAGCAGTACTTC.

This chain uses TRBV7-2 with TRBJ1-1; the D is unclear. The CDR3 covers 16 residues. V lost 2 bases, J lost 1 base, and 14 bases lay in between. Per germline, CDR1 SGHTA and CDR2 FQGNSA. The CDR3 loop reads CASSLFPMGENTEAFF. The CDR3 DNA is TGTGCCAGCAGCTTATTCCCAATGGGAGAGAACACTGAAGCTTTCTTT.

This chain connects TRBV6-6 to TRBJ2-5; no reliable D call. The CDR3 runs to 13 residues. The germline V gene encodes CDR1 MNHNY and CDR2 SVGAGI (reference sequence). The V and J ends lost 2 bases and 5 bases respectively, with 9 bases between them. This CDR3 is CASSYPVSETQYF. DNA for the CDR3: TGTGCCAGCAGTTACCCCGTTAGTGAGACCCAGTACTTC.

The CDR3 nucleotides are TGTGCCAGCAGCTTGGACCCCGGGGACACTGAAGCTTTCTTT. Its translation: CASSLDPGDTEAFF. The rearrangement joins TRBV5-4 to TRBJ1-1; D not resolved. Germline values: CDR1 SGHNT, CDR2 YYREEE (reference sequence). CDR3 size: 14 residues. Deletions cut 0 bases from V and 3 bases from J, with 9 bases between.

The chain couples TRBV6-1 to TRBJ2-7; 13 bases are shared with TRBD2. Germline trimming cut 3 bases from V and 2 bases from J; bases unmatched to any gene: 1. In germline, CDR1 is MNHNS, CDR2 SASEGT. This CDR3 contains 15 residues. The CDR3 is CASSETSGGPYEQYV. The CDR3 coding sequence is TGTGCCAGCAGTGAGACTAGCGGGGGGCCCTACGAGCAGTACGTC.

V usage is TRBV5-1 and J usage is TRBJ1-3; the D gene is possibly TRBD1 (5 bases). Trimming cost V 1 base and J 4 bases, with 12 bases left between them. Looked up from germline, CDR1 is SGHRS and CDR2 is YFSETQ. This CDR3 contains 15 residues. Written as DNA, the CDR3 is TGCGCCAGCAGCTTGAGGGGATCAAAAGGAAACACCATATATTTT. Translated, it gives CASSLRGSKGNTIYF.

This chain uses TRBV6-1 with TRBJ2-2; D gene unclear. The CDR3 length is 14 residues. With 4 bases removed from V and 0 bases from J, the gap between germline ends came to 6 bases. Germline-derived CDR1 and CDR2 are MNHNS and SASEGT. The CDR3 loop reads CASSGLPNTGELFF. The CDR3 region has the DNA TGTGCCAGCAGTGGTCTACCGAACACCGGGGAGCTGTTTTTT.

This clone was seen once. The chain carries TRBV14 and TRBJ2-5, with TRBD1 matching over 7 bases. V shed 4 bases, J shed 2 bases, and the junction held 4 bases outside the gene matches. Germline CDR1 is SGHDN and CDR2 is FVKESK. This CDR3 is 14 amino acids long. CDR3 nucleotides: TGTGCCAGCAGCCCCGGGACAGTTCAAGAGACCCAGTACTTC. Amino acids: CASSPGTVQETQYF. Full variable domain (rest looked up from reference TRBV14 and TRBJ2-5): EAGVTQFPSHSVIEKGQTVTLRCDPISGHDNLYWYRRVMGKEIKFLLHFVKESKQDESGMPNNRFLAERTGGTYSTLKVQPAELEDSGVYFCASSPGTVQETQYFGPGTRLLVL.

J is TRBJ2-2 and V is TRBV2; 8 bases line up with TRBD1. Trimming removed 8 bases from V and 0 bases from J; junction bases left unmatched: 5. Germline V gene data show CDR1 as SNHLY and CDR2 as FYNNEI. The CDR3 consists of 15 residues. CDR3 bases: TGTGCCAGCCACCAGGGACAGGCGAACACCGGGGAGCTGTTTTTT. This sequence encodes CASHQGQANTGELFF.

This chain links TRBV11-2 with TRBJ2-7; 7 nucleotides align to TRBD1. V trimming: 4 bases; J trimming: 5 bases; junction bases outside the gene matches: 17. The germline CDR1 and CDR2 sequences are SGHAT and FQNNGV. This CDR3 has 17 amino acids. This CDR3 reads CASSSLVDPQGTHEQYF. CDR3 sequence (DNA): TGTGCCAGCAGCTCCCTCGTTGATCCACAGGGGACCCACGAGCAGTACTTC.

The chain combines TRBV7-9 with TRBJ1-2; TRBD1 might be the D (5 bases). V dropped 5 bases and J dropped 6 bases, with 13 bases sitting between them. The CDR3 has 13 residues. Germline-derived CDR1 and CDR2 are SEHNR and FQNEAQ (reference sequence). The CDR3: CASSRGRGDGYTF. In DNA form, the CDR3 reads TGTGCCAGCAGCCGGGGCAGAGGGGATGGCTACACCTTC. Full variable domain (rest looked up from reference TRBV7-9 and TRBJ1-2): DTGVSQNPRHKITKRGQNVTFRCDPISEHNRLYWYRQTLGQGPEFLTYFQNEAQLEKSRLLSDRFSAERPKGSFSTLEIQRTEQGDSAMYLCASSRGRGDGYTFGSGTRLTVV.

The chain combines TRBV27 with TRBJ1-2, with D unresolved. V lost 3 bases and J 1 base, leaving 12 bases between the germline ends. The CDR3 totals 15 residues. Germline V lookup: CDR1 MNHEY, CDR2 SMNVEV (reference sequence). CDR3 amino acids: CASSFSQVNNYGYTF. CDR3 nucleotide sequence: TGTGCCAGCAGTTTCTCGCAGGTCAATAACTATGGCTACACCTTC.

The chain links TRBV28 to TRBJ2-7; 9 bases map to TRBD1. Trimming at V came to 6 bases and at J to 1 base, leaving 7 bases not matched to a gene. The germline V gene has CDR1 MDHEN and CDR2 SYDVKM. The CDR3 length is 15 residues. In DNA form, the CDR3 reads TGTGCCAGCAGCGCAACCGGGACAGGGTCCTACGAGCAGTACGTC. As protein: CASSATGTGSYEQYV.

The CDR3 coding sequence is TGTGCCAGTATATCGGGGGGCTCCTACAATGAGCAGTTCTTC. Its translation is CASISGGSYNEQFF. V and J are TRBV19 and TRBJ2-1, with 7 positions matching TRBD2. Looked up from germline, CDR1 is LNHDA and CDR2 is SQIVND (reference sequence). The CDR3 has 14 residues. Germline trimming cut 7 bases from V and 0 bases from J; bases unmatched to any gene: 3.

The CDR3 is CASSSSHVTSTDTQYF. DNA of the CDR3: TGTGCCAGCAGTTCTTCTCATGTTACTAGCACAGATACGCAGTATTTT. The rearrangement links TRBV28 to TRBJ2-3; no clear D. CDR3 length: 16 amino acids. Trimming removed 4 bases at V and 0 bases at J, with 14 bases between. Germline CDR1 MDHEN, CDR2 SYDVKM.